These T cell receptor beta chains were read from a single sample in a study of early T cells in non-severe SARS-CoV-2 infection. MiXCR, run by TCRdb on the 5' RACE reads, gives a single entry per CDR3 protein. In the table there are roughly 100,000 distinct CDR3 sequences, about 13% of which are singletons. The specimen sequenced was whole blood. These receptors came from an adult who was a healthcare worker with PCR-confirmed SARS-CoV-2 infection or an uninfected control (not recorded which). The CDR3 runs from the conserved cysteine through the conserved F or W. A D gene is named only where the DNA matches it firmly. Clone size is not always given. Where it is, it says once, few, many or a class for expanded clones.

j_call	clone_size	d_call	v_call	cdr3_aa	cdr3_nt
TRBJ2-1	few	.	TRBV28	CASSTTPGGPRGASLGYNEQFF	TGTGCCAGCAGTACAACTCCTGGAGGCCCGAGGGGGGCTTCTCTTGGATACAATGAGCAGTTCTTC
TRBJ2-3	many	TRBD1	TRBV20-1	CSAPEPRTGEITDTQYF	TGCAGTGCCCCTGAACCTCGGACAGGGGAGATCACAGATACGCAGTATTTT
TRBJ2-7	.	.	TRBV27	CASSYLVILHEQYF	TGTGCCAGCAGTTATCTTGTGATTCTGCACGAGCAGTACTTC
TRBJ2-1	many	TRBD2	TRBV7-9	CASSPGTSGHNEQFF	TGTGCCAGCAGCCCCGGGACTAGCGGTCACAATGAGCAGTTCTTC
TRBJ2-7	many	.	TRBV10-3	CAISESKGVGYEQYF	TGTGCCATCAGTGAGTCGAAAGGGGTCGGGTACGAGCAGTACTTC
TRBJ2-3	.	.	TRBV20-1	CSARPHREGTDTQYF	TGCAGTGCGCGACCGCACAGGGAGGGCACAGATACGCAGTATTTT
TRBJ2-7	few	.	TRBV5-6	CASSPGRDYEQYF	TGTGCCAGCAGCCCCGGCCGGGATTACGAGCAGTACTTC
TRBJ1-1	many	.	TRBV7-6	CASSSITMNTEAFF	TGTGCCAGCAGCTCCATAACCATGAACACTGAAGCTTTCTTT
TRBJ1-2	.	.	TRBV3-1	CASSQIRNHGYTF	TGTGCCAGCAGCCAAATTAGGAACCACGGCTACACCTTC
TRBJ1-1	many	TRBD1	TRBV28	CASRAAPGQGNTEAFF	TGTGCCAGCAGAGCAGCACCTGGACAGGGGAACACTGAAGCTTTCTTT
TRBJ1-2	.	TRBD1	TRBV20-1	CSASGGANYGYTF	TGCAGTGCCTCAGGGGGAGCTAACTATGGCTACACCTTC
TRBJ1-1	few	.	TRBV29-1	CSVGDTGPVDTEAFF	TGCAGCGTGGGAGACACAGGGCCGGTGGACACTGAAGCTTTCTTT
TRBJ2-1	many	TRBD2	TRBV27	CASSLPGLAGYNEQFF	TGTGCCAGCAGTTTACCGGGGCTAGCGGGCTACAATGAGCAGTTCTTC
TRBJ2-1	.	TRBD2	TRBV7-6	CASEPFGGGNYNEQFF	TGTGCCAGTGAGCCGTTCGGCGGGGGGAACTACAATGAGCAGTTCTTC